This T cell receptor (beta chain) was recorded in a study of cytomegalovirus exposure and HLA in healthy donors. PCR amplification relied on 60 Vbeta primers (plus 13 Jbeta primers). Profiled with immunoSEQ multiplex PCR; TCRdb holds only in-frame clones, not every one. This sample has roughly 160,000 clones; about three quarters occur once, and the top ten carry approximately 3%. Comment on this clone: The antigen remains undetermined.

The CDR3 is made up of 12 amino acids. With 7 bases removed from V and 5 bases from J, the gap between germline ends came to 12 bases. Study-level points and caveats: Sequencing had likely introduced a cluster of highly shared sequence variants as an artifact. Information on immune exposure was restricted to one variable (CMV serostatus).

The sample comprised PBMCs. This receptor was identified in a woman in her 30s in good health and CMV-seronegative. This rearrangement joins TRBV23-1 to TRBJ2-7; tentative D call: TRBD2 (6 bases). TRBV23-1 falls under the ORF class, with uncertain function. This CDR3 is CASTQGGNEQYF. The CDR3 bases are TGCGCCAGCACCCAGGGAGGTAACGAGCAGTACTTC.